This is a list of T cell receptor beta chains from one sample in a study of blood T cell repertoires in COVID-19. Clones were sequenced by immunoSEQ multiplex PCR, and TCRdb holds only the in-frame ones, with some missing. In the table there are about 130,000 clones, about 86% of which are singletons. Sequencing was done on a sample of peripheral blood. The source of these receptors is a woman of 80 years or more with acute or convalescent COVID-19. Both conserved end residues are part of each CDR3. A D gene is named only where the DNA matches it firmly. Not every row has a clone size; where given, it reads once, few, many or a size class.

14	-	-	TRBV19	TRBJ1-2	CASSQGPPRDGYTF	TGTGCCAGTAGTCAGGGGCCCCCCCGAGATGGCTACACCTTC
12	-	-	TRBV6-5	TRBJ2-4	CASSSVKNIQYF	TGTGCCAGCAGTTCAGTAAAAAACATTCAGTACTTC
14	-	TRBD1	TRBV3-1/TRBV3-2	TRBJ1-1	CASSQGRGLREAFF	TGTGCCAGCAGCCAAGGGAGGGGGCTTAGAGAAGCTTTCTTT
14	-	-	TRBV5-6	TRBJ1-6	CASSLVRENSPLHF	TGTGCCAGCAGCTTGGTTAGGGAGAATTCACCCCTCCACTTT
17	-	-	TRBV12-2	TRBJ1-3	CASRLAADRVSGNTIYF	TGTGCAAGTCGCTTAGCGGCGGACAGAGTCTCTGGAAACACCATATATTTT
14	few	-	TRBV5-1	TRBJ2-7	CASSPLGVSYEQYF	TGCGCCAGCAGCCCCCTCGGGGTGTCCTACGAGCAGTACTTC
14	-	TRBD2	TRBV6-5	TRBJ2-7	CASSFGRGGYEQYF	TGTGCCAGCAGTTTTGGGAGGGGTGGCTACGAGCAGTACTTC
22	-	-	TRBV7-6	TRBJ2-3	CASKGGGVSGLYAPASTDTQYF	TGTGCCAGCAAAGGGGGTGGAGTATCAGGGCTCTACGCGCCCGCTAGCACAGATACGCAGTATTTT
14	-	-	TRBV27	TRBJ2-7	CASSNRVPSYEQYF	TGTGCCAGCAGTAACAGGGTCCCTTCCTACGAGCAGTACTTC
12	-	TRBD1	TRBV30	TRBJ2-5	CAWDRGQETQYF	TGTGCCTGGGACAGGGGGCAAGAGACCCAGTACTTC
13	-	-	TRBV6-2/TRBV6-3	TRBJ2-5	CASSFTGQETQYF	TGTGCCAGCAGTTTTACAGGGCAAGAGACCCAGTACTTC
15	-	-	TRBV19	TRBJ1-4	CASTHAGWTNEKLFF	TGTGCCAGTACCCATGCAGGGTGGACTAATGAAAAACTGTTTTTT
13	-	-	TRBV14	TRBJ1-2	CASSQMVGQGYTF	TGTGCCAGCAGCCAAATGGTGGGTCAGGGGTACACCTTC
14	-	-	TRBV5-8	TRBJ2-2	CASSPGALAGELFF	TGTGCCAGCAGCCCTGGGGCGCTTGCGGGGGAGCTGTTTTTT
16	-	TRBD1	TRBV2	TRBJ1-2	CASIRDREARGDGYTF	TGTGCCAGTATACGGGACAGGGAGGCCCGCGGCGATGGCTACACCTTC
14	once	TRBD1	TRBV2	TRBJ1-4	CASRKGQGGEKLFF	TGTGCCAGCAGGAAGGGACAGGGGGGCGAAAAACTGTTTTTT
15	once	-	TRBV10-1	TRBJ2-7	CASSESGAHTYEQYF	TGCGCCAGCAGTGAATCAGGGGCGCATACCTACGAGCAGTACTTC
14	-	-	TRBV29-1	TRBJ1-1	CSVDPGRGNTEAFF	TGCAGCGTTGACCCCGGACGGGGGAACACTGAAGCTTTCTTT
16	few	TRBD2	TRBV10-2	TRBJ2-7	CASSSPGLAGSYEQYF	TGCGCCAGCAGTAGCCCGGGACTAGCGGGCTCCTACGAGCAGTACTTC
15	-	TRBD1	TRBV4-1	TRBJ1-5	CASSRGDRGTQPQHF	TGCGCCAGCAGCCGAGGGGACAGGGGAACTCAGCCCCAGCATTTT
12	-	-	TRBV19	TRBJ1-2	CASSKSINGYTF	TGTGCCAGTAGTAAGAGCATTAATGGCTACACCTTC
12	once	-	TRBV5-1	TRBJ2-7	CASSATGTEQYF	TGCGCCAGCAGCGCGACAGGGACTGAGCAGTACTTC
16	-	-	TRBV18	TRBJ2-2	CASSPISGSSAGELFF	TGTGCCAGCTCACCCATTTCGGGGTCGTCCGCCGGGGAGCTGTTTTTT
15	-	TRBD1	TRBV7-6	TRBJ2-2	CASSFEGQGIGELFF	TGTGCCAGCAGCTTCGAGGGACAGGGGATCGGGGAGCTGTTTTTT
16	-	-	TRBV5-4	TRBJ1-4	CASSLWPPGVDEKLFF	TGTGCCAGCAGCTTGTGGCCACCCGGGGTTGATGAAAAACTGTTTTTT
15	-	TRBD1	TRBV30	TRBJ1-4	CAWSRVGTGVEKLFF	TGTGCCTGGAGTCGGGTCGGGACAGGGGTCGAAAAACTGTTTTTT
13	-	-	TRBV12-3/TRBV12-4	TRBJ2-1	CASSPNSYNEQFF	TGTGCCAGCAGTCCCAACAGTTACAATGAGCAGTTCTTC
14	-	-	TRBV11-2	TRBJ2-3	CASSSTRETDTQYF	TGTGCCAGCAGCTCCACCCGTGAGACAGATACGCAGTATTTT
12	-	-	TRBV19	TRBJ1-1	CASSRGATEAFF	TGTGCCAGTAGTCGGGGGGCCACTGAAGCTTTCTTT
13	-	-	TRBV4-3	TRBJ1-5	CASSLGENQPQHF	TGCGCCAGCAGCCTGGGAGAAAATCAGCCCCAGCATTTT
11	-	-	TRBV30	TRBJ1-2	CAWNRDYGYTF	TGTGCCTGGAACCGGGACTATGGCTACACCTTC
14	few	TRBD1	TRBV3-1/TRBV3-2	TRBJ2-7	CASSTRQGTYEQYF	TGTGCCAGCAGCACACGACAGGGCACCTACGAGCAGTACTTC
16	-	-	TRBV30	TRBJ1-2	CAWSSRRDFGIYGYTF	TGTGCCTGGAGTTCTCGCCGGGACTTCGGCATATATGGCTACACCTTC
12	-	-	TRBV23-1	TRBJ1-1	CASSQSNTEAFF	TGCGCCAGCAGTCAATCTAATACTGAAGCTTTCTTT
14	once	TRBD1	TRBV6-6	TRBJ1-6	CASSRQGGNSPLHF	TGTGCCAGCAGTCGACAGGGGGGAAATTCACCCCTCCACTTT
15	-	TRBD1	TRBV5-1	TRBJ1-2	CASSLEPGGNYGYTF	TGCGCCAGCAGCTTGGAACCAGGGGGGAACTATGGCTACACCTTC
16	-	-	TRBV7-6	TRBJ2-1	CASSYAGLSSYNEQFF	TGTGCCAGCAGCTATGCGGGGTTGAGCTCCTACAATGAGCAGTTCTTC
16	-	TRBD1	TRBV5-4	TRBJ1-2	CASSLGGQGERYGYTF	TGTGCCAGCAGCTTGGGGGGACAGGGTGAGAGATATGGCTACACCTTC
14	-	TRBD2	TRBV5-1	TRBJ2-2	CASSPGTSTGELFF	TGCGCCAGCAGCCCCGGGACTAGCACCGGGGAGCTGTTTTTT
12	-	-	TRBV29-1	TRBJ1-2	CSVGTGTAQDTF	-
13	-	TRBD1	TRBV5-5	TRBJ1-1	CASSLDRETEAFF	TGTGCCAGCAGCCTCGACAGGGAAACTGAAGCTTTCTTT
16	once	TRBD1	TRBV25-1	TRBJ2-3	CASSSRQGGFTDTQYF	TGTGCCAGCAGCTCTCGACAGGGCGGATTCACAGATACGCAGTATTTT
14	-	TRBD1	TRBV14	TRBJ2-2	CASSSNRGAGELFF	TGTGCCAGCAGCTCCAACAGGGGGGCCGGGGAGCTGTTTTTT
16	-	TRBD1	TRBV19	TRBJ1-6	CASSRGQVTYNSPLHF	TGTGCCAGTAGTAGAGGACAGGTCACCTATAATTCACCCCTCCACTTT
14	few	TRBD1	TRBV5-1	TRBJ2-7	CASSLGQGRYEQYF	TGCGCCAGCAGCTTAGGACAGGGTCGCTACGAGCAGTACTTC
16	-	TRBD1	TRBV7-2	TRBJ1-5	CASSLGVDRGDQPQHF	TGTGCCAGCAGCTTAGGGGTGGACAGGGGTGATCAGCCCCAGCATTTT
18	-	TRBD1	TRBV27	TRBJ1-1	CASSFLDRAHLLTLEAFF	TGTGCCAGCAGTTTCCTAGACAGGGCCCATCTTCTAACCCTTGAAGCTTTCTTT
13	-	-	TRBV19	TRBJ1-1	CASSIGRATEAFF	TGTGCCAGTAGTATTGGCAGGGCTACTGAAGCTTTCTTT
15	-	-	TRBV6-5	TRBJ1-3	CASARTRGTGNTIYF	TGTGCCAGTGCTCGAACCAGGGGAACTGGAAACACCATATATTTT
12	few	-	TRBV10-1	TRBJ1-2	CASSGGSGGYTF	TGCGCCAGCAGTGGAGGCAGCGGGGGCTACACCTTC
14	-	TRBD1	TRBV5-1	TRBJ2-5	CASSLSGQKETQYF	TGCGCCAGCAGCTTGTCGGGACAGAAGGAGACCCAGTACTTC
12	once	-	TRBV10-3	TRBJ1-1	CAISERSPGAFF	TGTGCCATCAGTGAGAGATCTCCAGGCGCTTTCTTT